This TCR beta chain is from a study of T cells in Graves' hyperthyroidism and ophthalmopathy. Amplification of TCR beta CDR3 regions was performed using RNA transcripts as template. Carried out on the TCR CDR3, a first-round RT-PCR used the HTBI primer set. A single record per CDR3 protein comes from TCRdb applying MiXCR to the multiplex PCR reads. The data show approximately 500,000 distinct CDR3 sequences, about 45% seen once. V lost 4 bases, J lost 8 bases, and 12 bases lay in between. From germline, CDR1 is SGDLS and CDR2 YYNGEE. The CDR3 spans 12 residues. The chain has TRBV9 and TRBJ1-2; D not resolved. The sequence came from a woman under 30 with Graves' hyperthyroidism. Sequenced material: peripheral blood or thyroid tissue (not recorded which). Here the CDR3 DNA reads TGTGCCAGCAGCCCGGGCCCGCCCGGCTACACCTTC. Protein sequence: CASSPGPPGYTF.